One sample yielded the 24 T cell receptor beta chains listed below, sequenced in a study of blood T cell repertoires in COVID-19 (dated by TCRdb to the early 2020s). Libraries were built with the immunoSEQ multiplex PCR assay. The table comes from immuneACCESS by way of TCRdb, which keeps in-frame sequences with V and J called. Part of the clones is missing from these tables; in studies checked, under half for an unresolved V gene and the rest for unknown reasons. Within this sample are around 94,000 clones, with almost 80% of them counted one time only. About 9% of the sample rests with the top ten. The specimen sequenced was peripheral blood. These receptors originate from a man aged 55 to 70 with active or convalescent COVID-19.

The rearrangement uses TRBV9 and TRBJ2-7; 8 bases fit TRBD2. Trimming took 2 bases from V and 2 from J; bases not matched to a gene: 6. CDR1 and CDR2 from the germline V gene are SGDLS and YYNGEE. The CDR3 loop spans 15 amino acids. The CDR3 bases are TGTGCCAGCAGCGTCTCGGGAGGGCCCCCCTACGAGCAGTACTTC. It yields the protein CASSVSGGPPYEQYF.

The V gene is TRBV10-3, the J gene TRBJ1-6; TRBD1 might be the D (6 bases). The CDR3 runs 12 residues. Per the germline V gene, CDR1 is ENHRY and CDR2 is SYGVKD. The ends were cut back, 6 bases at V and 12 bases at J, with 12 bases in the middle. The CDR3 nucleotides are TGTGCCATCAGCTGGGGGGGGCGACCCCTCCACTTT. It codes for CAISWGGRPLHF.

The rearrangement links TRBV10-3 to TRBJ1-5; a weak D match, TRBD1 (5 bases). The CDR3 has 16 residues. Germline-derived CDR1 and CDR2 are ENHRY and SYGVKD. Trimming removed 3 bases at V and 6 bases at J, with 18 bases between. The CDR3 reads CAISEGKPSGGQPQHF. The CDR3 region has the DNA TGTGCCATCAGTGAAGGGAAGCCCTCGGGGGGTCAGCCCCAGCATTTT.

CDR3: CASSQGQGILGTQYF. The CDR3 bases are TGTGCCAGCAGCCAAGGACAGGGGATTTTGGGGACCCAGTACTTC. V and J are TRBV3-1 (or the pseudogene TRBV3-2) and TRBJ2-5, with 8 bases that match TRBD1. From germline, CDR1 is LGHDT and CDR2 YNNKEL (reference sequence). V trimming: 1 base; J trimming: 7 bases; junction bases outside the gene matches: 8. This CDR3 is 15 amino acids long.

V usage is TRBV7-2 and J usage is TRBJ2-1; 11 nucleotides align to TRBD2. The V and J ends lost 5 bases and 5 bases, in that order; junction bases with no gene match: 5. The CDR3 runs 15 residues. The germline V gene encodes CDR1 SGHTA and CDR2 FQGNSA. CDR3 in amino acids: CASSLTSGSHNEQFF. DNA for the CDR3: TGTGCCAGCAGCCTAACTAGCGGGAGTCACAATGAGCAGTTCTTC.

The chain recombines TRBV28 with TRBJ2-5; the match to TRBD2 covers 9 bases. The ends lost 5 bases at V and 5 bases at J; junction bases unmatched: 6. The CDR3 covers 14 residues. Germline CDR1 is MDHEN and CDR2 is SYDVKM. CDR3 residues: CASSPGTSLETQYF. The CDR3 DNA sequence: TGTGCCAGCAGTCCAGGGACTAGCCTGGAGACCCAGTACTTC.

This clone was found a few times. This chain uses TRBV28 with TRBJ1-6; D gene unclear. Germline CDR1 and CDR2: MDHEN and SYDVKM. This CDR3 region has 14 residues. V was shortened by 1 base and J by 9 bases, with 10 bases between the two germline ends. The CDR3 sequence is CASSLSGFGSPLHF. As DNA, the CDR3 is TGTGCCAGCAGTTTATCCGGTTTCGGTTCACCCCTCCACTTT.

This chain uses TRBV7-6 with TRBJ1-6; no clear D. The germline V and J ends were trimmed by 5 bases and 7 bases, with 18 bases remaining between them. CDR1 and CDR2 from the germline V gene are SGHVS and FNYEAQ. The CDR3 spans 16 residues. This chain's CDR3 is CASSLRPSGGNSPLHF. CDR3 nucleotides: TGTGCCAGCAGCCTCAGACCGTCCGGAGGAAATTCACCCCTCCACTTT.

This clone was seen at least ten times. CDR3 DNA sequence: TGTGCCAGCTACCGAGGGGGCGCGAGCACCGGGGAGCTGTTTTTT. Protein product: CASYRGGASTGELFF. The chain employs TRBV18 and TRBJ2-2, with 7 nucleotides matching TRBD1. J was trimmed by 4 bases and V by 7 bases; bases with no gene match: 9. In germline, CDR1 is KGHSH, CDR2 LQKENI. This CDR3 is built from 15 residues.

The chain is built from TRBV4-3 and TRBJ2-6; D possibly corresponds to TRBD1 (6 bases). Germline V CDR1 and CDR2: LGHNA, YSLEER. The CDR3 length is 15 residues. V lost 2 bases to trimming and J lost 1 base, with 6 bases between them. The CDR3 nucleotides are TGCGCCAGCAGCCAACAGGGGTCTGGGGCCAACGTCCTGACTTTC. This encodes CASSQQGSGANVLTF.

The gene calls are TRBV5-5 and TRBJ1-2; tentatively, D is TRBD1 (5 bases). Germline CDR1 reads SGHKS; CDR2 reads YYEKEE (reference sequence). Trimming took off 6 bases at V and 1 base at J, with 16 bases between the two ends. The CDR3 has 15 residues. The CDR3 loop reads CASTLGSRGNYGYTF. The DNA of the CDR3 is TGTGCCAGCACTCTGGGTAGTAGGGGTAACTATGGCTACACCTTC. Full variable domain (outside the CDR3, taken from reference TRBV5-5 and TRBJ1-2): DAGVTQSPTHLIKTRGQQVTLRCSPISGHKSVSWYQQVLGQGPQFIFQYYEKEERGRGNFPDRFSARQFPNYSSELNVNALLLGDSALYLCASTLGSRGNYGYTFGSGTRLTVV.

This chain uses TRBV7-2 with TRBJ1-4, with D tentatively TRBD1 (5 bases). The CDR3 contains 15 residues. V was shortened by 4 bases and J by 5 bases, with 14 bases between the two germline ends. Germline-derived CDR1 and CDR2 are SGHTA and FQGNSA. The CDR3 loop reads CASSYGGAGNEKLFF. CDR3 coding DNA: TGTGCCAGCAGCTACGGAGGGGCGGGGAATGAAAAACTGTTTTTT. Complete variable domain (other parts from reference TRBV7-2 and TRBJ1-4): GAGVSQSPSNKVTEKGKDVELRCDPISGHTALYWYRQSLGQGLEFLIYFQGNSAPDKSGLPSDRFSAERTGGSVSTLTIQRTQQEDSAVYLCASSYGGAGNEKLFFGSGTQLSVL.

The sample holds a few counts of this clone. This rearrangement joins TRBV18 to TRBJ2-2; possibly TRBD1 for D (5 bases). Germline CDR1 reads KGHSH; CDR2 reads LQKENI. CDR3 length equals 13 residues. V shed 2 bases and J shed 4 bases, with 5 bases lying between them. The CDR3 nucleotides read TGTGCCAGCTCACCAGACAGCACCGGGGAGCTGTTTTTT. The encoded protein is CASSPDSTGELFF.

The CDR3 region is CATRSRGNEQFF. The CDR3 DNA sequence: TGTGCCACCAGATCCAGGGGGAATGAGCAGTTCTTC. The rearrangement uses TRBV24-1 and TRBJ2-1; TRBD1 aligns across 7 bases. The V and J ends lost 7 bases and 7 bases, in that order; junction bases with no gene match: 3. The length of the CDR3 is 12 residues. Germline loops: CDR1 KGHDR, CDR2 SFDVKD.

This sequence joins TRBV19 and TRBJ1-1, with D unresolved. This CDR3 has 10 residues. Germline CDR1 LNHDA, CDR2 SQIVND (reference sequence). The V end was cut by 4 bases, the J end by 7 bases, with 4 bases between. The CDR3 sequence is CASSRGEAFF. Here the CDR3 DNA reads TGTGCCAGTAGTAGAGGTGAAGCTTTCTTT. Complete variable domain (other parts from reference TRBV19 and TRBJ1-1): DGGITQSPKYLFRKEGQNVTLSCEQNLNHDAMYWYRQDPGQGLRLIYYSQIVNDFQKGDIAEGYSVSREKKESFPLTVTSAQKNPTAFYLCASSRGEAFFGQGTRLTVV.

The J gene is TRBJ1-2, the V gene TRBV28; a possible D gene is TRBD1 (5 bases). The germline V gene encodes CDR1 MDHEN and CDR2 SYDVKM. The CDR3 runs 15 residues. V lost 4 bases to trimming and J lost 4 bases, with 16 bases between them. Written as DNA, the CDR3 is TGTGCCAGCAGTTCCTCGTGGGAAGGGGTCTATGGCTACACCTTC. Encoded protein: CASSSSWEGVYGYTF.

This chain joins TRBV3-1 (or the pseudogene TRBV3-2) and TRBJ2-5; TRBD1 matches 9 bases. J lost 6 bases, V lost 2 bases, and 7 bases had no gene match. The CDR3 sequence is 15 residues long. Germline assignment: CDR1 LGHDT and CDR2 YNNKEL (reference sequence). In DNA form, the CDR3 reads TGTGCCAGCAGCCAACGCTACAGGGGGCGAAAGACCCAGTACTTC. It encodes CASSQRYRGRKTQYF.

V is TRBV3-1 (or the pseudogene TRBV3-2) and J is TRBJ1-6; D may be TRBD1 (6 bases). This CDR3 region has 14 residues. In germline, CDR1 is LGHDT, CDR2 YNNKEL (reference sequence). The V end lost 8 bases, the J end lost 8 bases, and 16 bases lay between the germline ends. Here the CDR3 reads CASSLLRTDSPLHF. Written as DNA, the CDR3 is TGTGCCAGCTCCCTTCTTCGGACAGATTCACCCCTCCACTTT.

This rearrangement joins TRBV27 to TRBJ2-3; perhaps TRBD2 as D (6 bases). Germline values: CDR1 MNHEY, CDR2 SMNVEV (reference sequence). V lost 4 bases and J 2 bases, leaving 16 bases between the germline ends. This CDR3 region has 16 residues. The CDR3 DNA reads as TGTGCCAGCAGTTCGGGGGATGGGCCGGTCACAGATACGCAGTATTTT. Amino acids: CASSSGDGPVTDTQYF.

The rearrangement uses TRBV11-2 and TRBJ2-7, with D possibly being TRBD1 (6 bases). The length of the CDR3 is 14 residues. Germline loops: CDR1 SGHAT, CDR2 FQNNGV. Between the trimmed V and J ends, which lost 1 base and 4 bases, there was a span of 11 bases. CDR3 DNA sequence: TGTGCCAGCAGCTTAGGGACAGAGCTTTACGAGCAGTACTTC. Amino acids: CASSLGTELYEQYF.

This clone was seen a few times. The chain combines TRBV11-3 with TRBJ1-6; 8 bases are shared with TRBD1. There are 15 residues in the CDR3. Losses at the gene ends were 1 base for V and 7 bases for J; bases not matched to a gene: 3. From germline, CDR1 is SGHNT and CDR2 YENEEA. CDR3 in amino acids: CASSLGGQVNSPLHF. Written as DNA, the CDR3 is TGTGCCAGCAGCTTAGGGGGACAGGTCAATTCACCCCTCCACTTT.

The chain joins TRBV18 to TRBJ2-2; 9 positions agree with TRBD1. Trimming removed 6 bases from V and 1 base from J; junction bases left unmatched: 3. The CDR3 covers 15 residues. From germline, CDR1 is KGHSH and CDR2 LQKENI. CDR3 protein: CASSPGQGNTGELFF. The CDR3 nucleotides are TGTGCCAGCTCGCCGGGACAGGGGAACACCGGGGAGCTGTTTTTT.

V usage is TRBV29-1 and J usage is TRBJ2-1, with TRBD2 matching 10 bases. This CDR3 has 13 residues. With V trimmed by 5 bases and J by 8 bases, 6 bases remained unmatched. Germline V gene sequence: CDR1 SQVTM, CDR2 ANQGSEA. This chain's CDR3 is CSVSGRGVYEQFF. The CDR3 DNA is TGCAGCGTTAGCGGGAGGGGGGTTTATGAGCAGTTCTTC.

The genes are TRBV10-3 and TRBJ2-1; 8 bases are a match to TRBD2. V trimming: 6 bases; J trimming: 7 bases; junction bases outside the gene matches: 8. The germline V gene encodes CDR1 ENHRY and CDR2 SYGVKD. The CDR3 loop spans 14 amino acids. The CDR3 here is CAIRGAGVRNEQFF. The CDR3 coding sequence is TGTGCCATCAGGGGAGCGGGAGTCAGAAATGAGCAGTTCTTC.